This is a list of T cell receptor beta chains from one sample in a study of Graves' ophthalmopathy and Graves' hyperthyroidism. TCRdb reprocessed the multiplex PCR reads via MiXCR and lists one record per CDR3 protein. Here the sample spans approximately 1.2 million distinct CDR3 sequences, about 40% being singletons. Sample: peripheral blood or thyroid tissue (not recorded which). All receptors come from an adult man with Graves' hyperthyroidism. The conserved cysteine and the conserved F or W are not part of the CDR3 here.

TRBJ1-3	TRBV20-1	11	SAGTGAGNTTY
TRBJ1-1	TRBV10-2	8	ASSQELFY
TRBJ2-5	TRBV15	9	ATSQKETQY
TRBJ1-5	TRBV4-3	10	ASSSGTGKQH
TRBJ2-6	TRBV12-3/TRBV12-4	13	ASSYGSSGANVLI
TRBJ2-7	TRBV10-3	13	AISAWGGKSYEQY
TRBJ1-2	TRBV6-2/TRBV6-3	12	ASSYSTPTNGYT
TRBJ1-1	TRBV25-1	13	ASSAPGQRNTEAF
TRBJ1-5	TRBV2	18	ASSYREMNTEALKDQPQH
TRBJ1-4	TRBV2	12	ASSESWGGEKLF
TRBJ1-2	TRBV12-3/TRBV12-4	10	ASSFRGAGYT
TRBJ1-6	TRBV7-9	13	ASSDSGGLNSPLH
TRBJ1-6	TRBV29-1	13	SSSLGTGGNSPLH
TRBJ1-3	TRBV7-9	13	ASSQAGQIPNTIY
TRBJ2-2	TRBV7-9	15	ASSPIAGTKNTGELF
TRBJ1-1	TRBV9	12	ASSPTGQNTEAF
TRBJ2-7	TRBV29-1	10	SAGEGRYEQY
TRBJ1-2	TRBV5-6	13	ASSQDLAPLGGYT
TRBJ2-2	TRBV20-1	12	SASGQTYTGELF
TRBJ1-2	TRBV20-1	12	SARDRGIGLGYT
TRBJ2-2	TRBV7-9	19	ASSPPVSGARRGGGSGELF
TRBJ2-1	TRBV10-3	16	AISAGNSGNKTYNEQF